What follows is one TCR beta chain and its context. Germline V gene lookup returns CDR1 SGHDT and CDR2 YYEEEE. V shed 3 bases, J shed 3 bases, and the junction held 11 bases outside the gene matches. The CDR3 length is 16 residues. These data are taken from a study of CDR3 diversity in severe acne. TCRdb recomputed calls from the PCR reads with MiXCR, one row per CDR3 protein. The data hold about 85,000 distinct CDR3 sequences, with 48% observed a single time. The sequencing input was blood. The receptor was isolated from a male donor in good health, serving as a control. The chain carries TRBV5-6 and TRBJ1-1; 7 bases line up with TRBD1. CDR3 region: CASSSLGAGGDTEAFF. In DNA form, the CDR3 reads TGTGCCAGCAGCTCATTAGGGGCAGGGGGAGACACTGAAGCTTTCTTT. The full variable domain, its missing parts supplied by reference TRBV5-6 and TRBJ1-1, is DAGVTQSPTHLIKTRGQQVTLRCSPKSGHDTVSWYQQALGQGPQFIFQYYEEEERQRGNFPDRFSGHQFPNYSSELNVNALLLGDSALYLCASSSLGAGGDTEAFFGQGTRLTVV.